This is a list of T cell receptor beta chains from one sample in a study of cytomegalovirus exposure and HLA in healthy donors. Sequencing was performed with immunoSEQ multiplex PCR; in TCRdb, only in-frame clones are kept and a portion is missing. The data contain 100,000 to 150,000 clones, 75% to 90% of them singletons. Sequencing input: PBMCs. The receptors stem from a woman aged 18-29 years in good health and CMV-seronegative. Each CDR3 is given with its conserved first and last residue. The D gene is left open where the match is weak. Size is omitted from some rows. Given values are once, few, many or a class for expanded clones.

abundance,j_gene,v_gene,d_gene,CDR3aa,CDR3nt
.,TRBJ1-1,TRBV5-1,TRBD1,CASRDRAARNTEAFF,TGCGCCAGCCGGGACAGGGCCGCAAGGAACACTGAAGCTTTCTTT
.,TRBJ1-1,TRBV7-2,.,CASSLIEEVIWDTEAFF,TGTGCCAGCAGCTTAATTGAGGAAGTAATCTGGGACACTGAAGCTTTCTTT
.,TRBJ2-3,TRBV6-5,TRBD1,CASSRDSFGTDTQYF,TGTGCCAGCAGCCGGGACAGCTTTGGCACAGATACGCAGTATTTT
.,TRBJ2-7,TRBV10-3,TRBD1,CAMAMTGSGHEQYF,TGTGCCATGGCCATGACAGGGTCGGGGCACGAGCAGTACTTC
.,TRBJ1-1,TRBV6-1,TRBD1,CASRGQGGTNTEAFF,TGTGCCAGCCGGGGACAGGGTGGGACGAACACTGAAGCTTTCTTT
.,TRBJ1-1,TRBV10-3,TRBD1,CAISENPAGGNTEAFF,TGTGCCATCAGTGAGAATCCCGCAGGGGGGAACACTGAAGCTTTCTTT
.,TRBJ1-1,TRBV19,TRBD1,CASTENRGLMAFF,TGTGCCAGTACGGAGAACAGGGGACTTATGGCTTTCTTT
.,TRBJ1-1,TRBV6-5,.,CASLAGNTEAFF,TGTGCCAGCCTCGCAGGGAACACTGAAGCTTTCTTT
.,TRBJ2-3,TRBV29-1,TRBD2,CSVEKASGGTWAQYF,TGCAGCGTTGAAAAGGCCAGCGGGGGCACCTGGGCGCAGTATTTT
.,TRBJ2-7,TRBV5-1,TRBD1,CASSQGQAYEQYF,TGCGCCAGCAGCCAAGGACAGGCCTACGAGCAGTACTTC
.,TRBJ2-7,TRBV18,TRBD1,CASSKGQGAGEQYF,TGTGCCAGCTCAAAGGGACAGGGGGCAGGGGAGCAGTACTTC
once,TRBJ2-4,TRBV7-8,TRBD1,CASSFTGVVNIQYF,TGTGCCAGCAGCTTTACAGGGGTTGTAAACATTCAGTACTTC
.,TRBJ2-7,TRBV10-3,TRBD2,CAISEVTSGVEQYF,TGTGCCATCAGTGAGGTGACTAGCGGGGTCGAGCAGTACTTC
.,TRBJ2-7,TRBV11-2,.,CASSPTYGPGRYEQYF,TGTGCCAGCAGCCCCACTTATGGGCCAGGGAGGTACGAGCAGTACTTC
once,TRBJ1-5,TRBV7-2,.,CASSLNRHSDQPQHF,TGTGCCAGCAGCTTAAACCGTCATTCGGATCAGCCCCAGCATTTT
once,TRBJ2-2,TRBV4-1,.,CASSQGSGELFF,TGCGCCAGCAGCCAGGGCAGCGGGGAGCTGTTTTTT
.,TRBJ1-6,TRBV18,.,CASSRDGQGNSPLHF,TGTGCCAGCTCAAGGGACGGGCAGGGGAATTCACCCCTCCACTTT
.,TRBJ2-5,TRBV5-1,TRBD2,CASTLSGGARETQYF,TGCGCCAGCACCCTTAGCGGGGGGGCCAGAGAGACCCAGTACTTC
.,TRBJ1-5,TRBV6-6,.,CASNPGRADQPQHF,TGTGCCAGCAACCCGGGCAGGGCGGATCAGCCCCAGCATTTT
.,TRBJ1-3,TRBV5-1,.,CASRTDSLGNTIYF,TGCGCCAGCAGAACGGACAGTCTTGGAAACACCATATATTTT
.,TRBJ1-1,TRBV9,.,CASSVGTNTEAFF,TGTGCCAGCAGCGTAGGAACAAACACTGAAGCTTTCTTT
.,TRBJ1-1,TRBV2,TRBD1,CASSNPGTARTEAFF,TGTGCCAGCAGCAACCCAGGGACAGCCCGGACTGAAGCTTTCTTT
few,TRBJ1-1,TRBV10-3,.,CAISESGGRNTEAFF,TGTGCCATCAGTGAGTCGGGGGGGCGGAACACTGAAGCTTTCTTT